The sequence of this T cell receptor (beta chain) was determined in a study of spatial heterogeneity in lung cancer. Study-wide background: Beta-chain sequences consistently outnumbered alpha-chain sequences in detection.

Germline lookup yields CDR1 SEHNR and CDR2 FQNEAQ (reference sequence). V was trimmed by 5 bases and J by 6 bases, leaving 11 bases between them. The length of the CDR3 is 12 residues. A single record per CDR3 protein comes from TCRdb applying MiXCR to the 5' RACE reads. The sample lists 14,000 to 15,000 distinct CDR3 sequences; under 14% were seen once. As for time point: sample taken at primary tumor resection. Whole RNA obtained from tumor, nontumor lung or frozen PBMC underwent sequencing without sorting. The genes are TRBV7-9 and TRBJ2-7, with D possibly being TRBD1 (6 bases). The specimen comprised PBMCs, sampled at surgery. This clonotype was obtained from a female donor with early-stage non-small cell lung cancer. CDR3 bases: TGTGCCAGCAGCCCAGGGGCAAGCGAGCAGTACTTC. It is translated as CASSPGASEQYF.